The 23 T cell receptor beta chains below were found in one sample sequenced in a study of blood T cell repertoires in COVID-19. Produced via immunoSEQ multiplex PCR; TCRdb's table is partial and in-frame only. The sample contains 170,000 or so clones, roughly four fifths of which appear only once. Sample: peripheral blood. The receptors were gathered from a human donor in a cohort sampled during active COVID-19.

The V gene is TRBV19, the J gene TRBJ2-6, with D possibly TRBD1 on 6 matching bases. Germline CDR1 is LNHDA and CDR2 is SQIVND (reference sequence). The CDR3 extends over 18 amino acids. Between the trimmed V and J ends, which lost 9 bases and 0 bases, there was a span of 21 bases. CDR3 sequence (DNA): TGTGCCAGCTCGAAGGGCAGGGGCCACATCTCTGGGGCCAACGTCCTGACTTTC. Translated, it gives CASSKGRGHISGANVLTF.

A remark on this clone: Other DNA sequences of this sample code for an identical CDR3. The chain uses TRBV3-1 (or the pseudogene TRBV3-2) and TRBJ1-2; 10 bases line up with TRBD1. The germline CDR1 and CDR2 sequences are LGHDT and YNNKEL (reference sequence). The CDR3 sequence is 14 residues long. Trimming at V came to 4 bases and at J to 5 bases, leaving 4 bases not matched to a gene. The CDR3 here is CASSPGTGEYGYTF. The CDR3 bases are TGTGCCAGCAGCCCCGGGACAGGGGAGTATGGCTACACCTTC.

The chain combines TRBV28 with TRBJ2-7; a weak D match, TRBD2 (6 bases). V gave up 5 bases and J gave up 5 bases, with 13 bases separating them. The CDR3 runs 13 residues. Germline V gene sequence: CDR1 MDHEN, CDR2 SYDVKM. CDR3 protein: CASSTLAIHEQYF. CDR3 nucleotide sequence: TGTGCCAGCAGTACTCTAGCGATCCACGAGCAGTACTTC.

This CDR3 is CASSIPRQGSGANVLTF. DNA for the CDR3: TGTGCCAGTAGTATTCCACGACAGGGGTCTGGGGCCAACGTCCTGACTTTC. The chain joins TRBV19 to TRBJ2-6; 8 positions match TRBD1. Germline CDR1 is LNHDA and CDR2 is SQIVND (reference sequence). The CDR3 contains 17 residues. V shed 3 bases, J shed 1 base, and the junction held 5 bases outside the gene matches.

This clone was picked up one time. The chain has TRBV29-1 and TRBJ1-2; no clear D. Germline V gives CDR1 SQVTM, CDR2 ANQGSEA. The CDR3 contains 11 residues. Deletions cut 6 bases from V and 10 bases from J, with 15 bases between. This CDR3 reads CSVDGSSAYTF. The CDR3 DNA reads as TGCAGCGTGGATGGGAGCAGCGCCTACACCTTC.

The chain couples TRBV5-6 to TRBJ2-3, with 11 nucleotides matching TRBD2. Trimming cost V 1 base and J 0 bases; bases outside gene matches: 4. The CDR3 spans 17 residues. The germline CDR1 and CDR2 sequences are SGHDT and YYEEEE. The CDR3 region is CASSLRGTSGSTDTQYF. The CDR3 DNA follows: TGTGCCAGCAGCTTGAGAGGGACTAGCGGTAGCACAGATACGCAGTATTTT.

The rearrangement joins TRBV7-2 to TRBJ2-7; D perhaps matches TRBD2 (7 bases). From germline, CDR1 is SGHTA and CDR2 FQGNSA. This CDR3 is built from 15 residues. V dropped 1 base and J dropped 2 bases, with 12 bases sitting between them. DNA of the CDR3: TGTGCCAGCAGCTTAGGCGGGGGCATCCCCTACGAGCAGTACTTC. Protein: CASSLGGGIPYEQYF.

The V gene is TRBV18, the J gene TRBJ1-1, with D unresolved. V was shortened by 0 bases and J by 1 base, with 9 bases between the two germline ends. This CDR3 contains 15 residues. CDR1 and CDR2 from the germline V gene are KGHSH and LQKENI. The CDR3 bases are TGTGCCAGCTCACCACCGAGCAGGAAGAACACTGAAGCTTTCTTT. It codes for CASSPPSRKNTEAFF.

The rearrangement uses TRBV27 and TRBJ1-4; TRBD1 might be the D (5 bases). The CDR3 has 16 amino acids. Germline assignment: CDR1 MNHEY and CDR2 SMNVEV (reference sequence). V lost 2 bases, J lost 0 bases, and 10 bases lay in between. CDR3 loop: CASSLGAVATNEKLFF. In nucleotides, the CDR3 is TGTGCCAGCAGTTTAGGGGCAGTTGCAACTAATGAAAAACTGTTTTTT.

The V call is TRBV5-1, the J call TRBJ2-5; the D gene is possibly TRBD1 (6 bases). The CDR3 runs to 14 residues. V was trimmed by 4 bases and J by 1 base, leaving 11 bases between them. Germline V gene sequence: CDR1 SGHRS, CDR2 YFSETQ. This CDR3 is CASSADSFQETQYF. The CDR3 DNA reads TGCGCCAGCAGCGCGGACAGCTTCCAAGAGACCCAGTACTTC. The variable domain in full, completed from reference TRBV5-1 and TRBJ2-5, reads KAGVTQTPRYLIKTRGQQVTLSCSPISGHRSVSWYQQTPGQGLQFLFEYFSETQRNKGNFPGRFSGRQFSNSRSEMNVSTLELGDSALYLCASSADSFQETQYFGPGTRLLVL.

The CDR3 sequence: CATPRLAGLDEQYF. The CDR3 coding sequence is TGTGCCACCCCCCGGCTAGCGGGATTGGACGAGCAGTACTTC. The chain joins TRBV27 to TRBJ2-7, with 9 nucleotides matching TRBD2. Germline CDR1 is MNHEY and CDR2 is SMNVEV (reference sequence). V lost 10 bases and J lost 5; bases outside the gene matches: 12. The CDR3 runs to 14 residues.

CDR3 residues: CASSEDGSGGSGANVLTF. The CDR3 nucleotides are TGTGCCAGCAGTGAAGACGGAAGCGGGGGCTCTGGGGCCAACGTCCTGACTTTC. This rearrangement joins TRBV25-1 to TRBJ2-6, with 8 bases matching TRBD2. The junction had 6 bases not matched to a gene; V was cut back by 2 bases and J by 0 bases. This CDR3 region has 18 residues. Looked up from germline, CDR1 is MGHDK and CDR2 is SYGVNS.

This chain joins TRBV7-2 and TRBJ2-3; TRBD2 might be the D (6 bases). Trimming stripped 5 bases from V and 0 bases from J, with 12 bases between. From germline, CDR1 is SGHTA and CDR2 FQGNSA. This CDR3 has 15 amino acids. DNA for the CDR3: TGTGCCAGCAGCCCGGACTACCTTAGCACAGATACGCAGTATTTT. It codes for CASSPDYLSTDTQYF. The full variable domain, in which reference TRBV7-2 and TRBJ2-3 provide the parts outside the CDR3, is GAGVSQSPSNKVTEKGKDVELRCDPISGHTALYWYRQSLGQGLEFLIYFQGNSAPDKSGLPSDRFSAERTGGSVSTLTIQRTQQEDSAVYLCASSPDYLSTDTQYFGPGTRLTVL.

The J gene is TRBJ1-1, the V gene TRBV7-8; tentatively, D is TRBD1 (6 bases). V was trimmed by 7 bases and J by 2 bases, leaving 20 bases between them. Per the germline V gene, CDR1 is SGHVS and CDR2 is FQNEAQ. This CDR3 has 16 residues. The CDR3 protein is CASTEGERWGNTEAFF. In DNA, the CDR3 is TGTGCCAGCACCGAGGGGGAACGATGGGGAAACACTGAAGCTTTCTTT.

The chain combines TRBV24-1 with TRBJ2-3; TRBD1 is a possible D gene (6 bases). This CDR3 spans 15 amino acids. The V gene lost 2 bases and the J gene lost 0 bases, with 8 bases spanning the gap. Germline CDR1 and CDR2: KGHDR and SFDVKD. CDR3 residues: CATSDSGQSTDTQYF. CDR3 nucleotides: TGTGCCACCAGTGATTCGGGACAAAGCACAGATACGCAGTATTTT.

This clone was picked up a small number of times. The rearrangement uses TRBV13 and TRBJ2-7, with TRBD1 identical over 10 bases. V dropped 5 bases and J dropped 3; count of bases not matched to a gene: 4. This CDR3 has 14 residues. Germline CDR1 is PRHDT and CDR2 is FYEKMQ (reference sequence). This CDR3 reads CASSRGQGRYEQYF. In nucleotides, the CDR3 is TGTGCCAGCAGCAGGGGACAGGGGCGCTACGAGCAGTACTTC.

The V and J genes are TRBV6-5 and TRBJ1-2; 7 nucleotides agree with TRBD1. Losses at the gene ends were 5 bases for V and 6 bases for J; bases not matched to a gene: 3. The CDR3 has 12 residues. Germline V gene sequence: CDR1 MNHEY, CDR2 SVGAGI. In DNA form, the CDR3 reads TGTGCCAGCAGTACCACAGGGGATGGCTACACCTTC. It specifies CASSTTGDGYTF.

The V and J genes are TRBV5-1 and TRBJ2-7, with TRBD2 matching 8 bases. V dropped 4 bases and J dropped 0; count of bases not matched to a gene: 6. This CDR3 is 15 amino acids long. CDR1 and CDR2 (germline): SGHRS, YFSETQ. The CDR3 is CASSIRGGSSYEQYF. The CDR3 nucleotides read TGCGCCAGCAGCATCCGCGGGGGGAGCTCCTACGAGCAGTACTTC.

V usage is TRBV6-5 and J usage is TRBJ2-5; D perhaps matches TRBD2 (5 bases). The germline V gene has CDR1 MNHEY and CDR2 SVGAGI. This CDR3 has 16 amino acids. The V and J ends lost 0 bases and 2 bases respectively, with 13 bases between them. The CDR3 nucleotides read TGTGCCAGCAGTTACTCCGGACTCAGGCAGCAAGAGACCCAGTACTTC. This translates into CASSYSGLRQQETQYF.

A few counts support this clone. The rearrangement joins TRBV3-1 (or the pseudogene TRBV3-2) to TRBJ1-3, with 7 bases lining up with TRBD1. V lost 4 bases to trimming and J lost 2 bases; unmatched junction nucleotides: 5. Germline loops: CDR1 LGHDT, CDR2 YNNKEL (reference sequence). There are 15 residues in the CDR3. CDR3 loop: CASSLRQGPGNTIYF. The DNA of the CDR3 is TGTGCCAGCAGCCTACGACAGGGTCCTGGAAACACCATATATTTT.

The V call is TRBV4-3, the J call TRBJ2-3; 10 bases align to TRBD2. Looked up from germline, CDR1 is LGHNA and CDR2 is YSLEER. The V gene end was trimmed by 2 bases and the J gene end by 4 bases; junction bases not matched to a gene: 6. The CDR3 contains 16 residues. CDR3 sequence: CASSQPSGGGADTQYF. The CDR3 region has the DNA TGCGCCAGCAGCCAACCTAGCGGGGGAGGGGCAGATACGCAGTATTTT.

V and J are TRBV6-6 and TRBJ2-7; 9 bases agree with TRBD1. The V gene's germline CDR1 is MNHNY and CDR2 SVGAGI (reference sequence). The CDR3 runs to 14 residues. With 6 bases clipped from V and 2 bases from J, the junction kept 5 bases outside the gene matches. CDR3 bases: TGTGCCAGCAGGCGGGGACAGGGCCCCTACGAGCAGTACTTC. This translates into CASRRGQGPYEQYF.

The chain uses TRBV4-2 and TRBJ2-7; perhaps TRBD2 as D (5 bases). Trimming removed 0 bases at V and 6 bases at J, with 9 bases between. The CDR3 totals 13 residues. Germline lookup yields CDR1 LGHNA and CDR2 YNFKEQ. This CDR3 is CASSQEPSTEQYF. CDR3 DNA sequence: TGTGCCAGCAGCCAAGAACCTAGCACCGAGCAGTACTTC.